The 21 T cell receptor beta chains below come from one sample, sequenced in a study of OX40 agonist ivuxolimab in advanced cancers. Libraries were prepared by immunoSEQ multiplex PCR; TCRdb keeps only in-frame clonotypes and omits some of them. The table records approximately 70,000 clones, around 90% of them present only once. The sample in question was CD4+ or CD8+ T cells sorted from blood, obtained in a trial of the OX40 agonist ivuxolimab. These receptor sequences come from an adult with an advanced solid tumor such as melanoma, head and neck, liver or kidney cancer.

CDR3 sequence reads: CASSLDRTGLVAFF. DNA for the CDR3: TGTGCCAGCAGCTTGGATCGTACAGGCCTGGTGGCTTTCTTT. The V and J genes are TRBV5-4 and TRBJ1-1, with D maybe TRBD1 (5 bases). The germline V gene encodes CDR1 SGHNT and CDR2 YYREEE (reference sequence). There are 14 residues in the CDR3. Trimming shortened V by 0 bases and J by 11 bases, and 17 bases separated the two germline ends.

V gene TRBV19 combines with J gene TRBJ2-7; D is possibly TRBD1 (5 bases). CDR1 is LNHDA and CDR2 is SQIVND in the germline V gene (reference sequence). V was trimmed by 5 bases and J by 7 bases, leaving 15 bases between them. The CDR3 is 13 residues long. CDR3 nucleotide sequence: TGTGCCAGTAGTCCGGAGATGTCAGGGGAGCAGTACTTC. As protein: CASSPEMSGEQYF.

This chain joins TRBV7-3 and TRBJ1-6; TRBD1 matches at 7 bases. The CDR3 covers 16 residues. The J segment lost 6 bases and the V segment lost 0 bases, leaving 5 bases of the junction unmatched. Germline V gene sequence: CDR1 SGHTA, CDR2 FQGTGA. The CDR3, as DNA: TGTGCCAGCAGCTTAACAGGGGGCATGGGTAATTCACCCCTCCACTTT. This sequence encodes CASSLTGGMGNSPLHF.

The chain couples TRBV25-1 to TRBJ1-1; D ambiguous. Trimming shortened V by 1 base and J by 0 bases, and 6 bases separated the two germline ends. This CDR3 has 14 amino acids. Germline lookup yields CDR1 MGHDK and CDR2 SYGVNS. The CDR3 DNA sequence: TGTGCCAGCAGTGAATGGCGGGTGAACACTGAAGCTTTCTTT. As protein: CASSEWRVNTEAFF. Complete variable domain (other parts from reference TRBV25-1 and TRBJ1-1): EADIYQTPRYLVIGTGKKITLECSQTMGHDKMYWYQQDPGMELHLIHYSYGVNSTEKGDLSSESTVSRIRTEHFPLTLESARPSHTSQYLCASSEWRVNTEAFFGQGTRLTVV.

The chain couples TRBV27 to TRBJ2-6; D is uncertain. This CDR3 has 15 amino acids. The germline V gene encodes CDR1 MNHEY and CDR2 SMNVEV (reference sequence). The ends were cut back, 2 bases at V and 1 base at J, with 6 bases in the middle. CDR3 in amino acids: CASSLVGSGANVLTF. Here the CDR3 DNA reads TGTGCCAGCAGTTTAGTTGGGTCTGGGGCCAACGTCCTGACTTTC.

The chain couples TRBV4-1 to TRBJ2-1; TRBD2 agrees at 9 bases. The CDR3 contains 15 residues. CDR1 and CDR2 (germline): MGHRA, YSYEKL. The trim removed 5 bases at V and 8 bases at J, leaving 10 bases unmatched. The CDR3 sequence is CASSVYSGRNDEQFF. The DNA of the CDR3 is TGCGCCAGCAGCGTGTACAGCGGGAGGAACGATGAGCAGTTCTTC.

The genes are TRBV13 and TRBJ2-2; D ambiguous. Trimming pared 1 base from V and 0 bases from J, leaving 12 bases between. The CDR3 runs 17 residues. CDR1 is PRHDT, CDR2 FYEKMQ, per germline (reference sequence). DNA for the CDR3: TGTGCCAGCAGCTTAGAGGGTCGTATAGCGAACACCGGGGAGCTGTTTTTT. Its protein is CASSLEGRIANTGELFF.

The chain employs TRBV25-1 and TRBJ2-1; a weak D match, TRBD1 (6 bases). Trimming shortened V by 6 bases and J by 4 bases, and 10 bases separated the two germline ends. Germline CDR1 and CDR2: MGHDK and SYGVNS. The CDR3 covers 13 residues. DNA of the CDR3: TGTGCCAGCAGCTCTACAGGGTACAATGAGCAGTTCTTC. Encoded protein: CASSSTGYNEQFF.

The V and J genes are TRBV6-1 and TRBJ2-1, with 10 bases lining up with TRBD2. This CDR3 comprises 14 residues. Looked up from germline, CDR1 is MNHNS and CDR2 is SASEGT. The V and J ends lost 5 bases and 7 bases, in that order; junction bases with no gene match: 5. The DNA of the CDR3 is TGTGCCAGCAGTCTAGCGGGAGCGGGAAATGAGCAGTTCTTC. It translates to CASSLAGAGNEQFF.

The chain has TRBV4-2 and TRBJ1-1; D is unresolved. The length of the CDR3 is 14 residues. Trimming pared 3 bases from V and 5 bases from J, leaving 13 bases between. Germline V lookup: CDR1 LGHNA, CDR2 YNFKEQ. The CDR3 DNA sequence: TGTGCCAGCAGCCAGCTCCTTGGGAGGACTGAAGCTTTCTTT. This translates into CASSQLLGRTEAFF.

The rearrangement links TRBV30 to TRBJ1-5, with a tentative D call TRBD1 (6 bases). The ends were cut back, 1 base at V and 6 bases at J, with 13 bases in the middle. The germline V gene encodes CDR1 GTSNPN and CDR2 SVGIG (reference sequence). The CDR3 has 14 amino acids. The CDR3 nucleotides read TGTGCCTGGAGTGCCGGGACATGGACTCAGCCCCAGCATTTT. It specifies CAWSAGTWTQPQHF. Looking up the rest from reference TRBV30 and TRBJ1-5 gives the full variable domain: SQTIHQWPATLVQPVGSPLSLECTVEGTSNPNLYWYRQAAGRGLQLLFYSVGIGQISSEVPQNLSASRPQDRQFILSSKKLLLSDSGFYLCAWSAGTWTQPQHFGDGTRLSIL.

The CDR3: CASSDSYNEQFF. The CDR3, as DNA: TGTGCCAGCTCAGACAGTTACAATGAGCAGTTCTTC. V gene TRBV18 combines with J gene TRBJ2-1; the D gene is possibly TRBD1 (5 bases). The CDR3 is made up of 12 amino acids. V was trimmed by 5 bases and J by 4 bases, leaving 6 bases between them. Germline values: CDR1 KGHSH, CDR2 LQKENI.

The chain joins TRBV9 to TRBJ2-7; TRBD2 agrees at 8 bases. The V gene's germline CDR1 is SGDLS and CDR2 YYNGEE. The CDR3 consists of 15 residues. After removal of 0 bases from V and 2 bases from J, the junction contained 4 bases not matched to a gene. DNA of the CDR3: TGTGCCAGCAGCGTAGGCCCAGCGGGGGCCTACGAGCAGTACTTC. Protein sequence: CASSVGPAGAYEQYF.

The chain combines TRBV7-2 with TRBJ2-7; D not resolved. This CDR3 is 14 amino acids long. Germline loops: CDR1 SGHTA, CDR2 FQGNSA. V dropped 5 bases and J dropped 2 bases, with 13 bases sitting between them. DNA for the CDR3: TGTGCCAGCAGCCTGGACCTGAGTCCCTACGAGCAGTACTTC. This translates into CASSLDLSPYEQYF.

This rearrangement joins TRBV6-6 to TRBJ1-1; D is ambiguous. The CDR3 sequence is 13 residues long. Germline V CDR1 and CDR2: MNHNY, SVGAGI (reference sequence). V gave up 4 bases and J gave up 4 bases, with 10 bases separating them. The CDR3 region is CASSSKESTEAFF. CDR3 bases: TGTGCCAGCAGTTCAAAAGAGAGCACTGAAGCTTTCTTT.

The J gene is TRBJ2-1, the V gene TRBV11-1; D assignment may be TRBD1 or TRBD2 (5 bases each). The V end was cut by 5 bases, the J end by 4 bases, with 15 bases between. This CDR3 is 15 amino acids long. Germline lookup yields CDR1 SGHAT and CDR2 FQDESV (reference sequence). In nucleotides, the CDR3 is TGTGCCAGCAGCGCCGGGGTAGGGGTTTACAATGAGCAGTTCTTC. This sequence encodes CASSAGVGVYNEQFF.

The chain combines TRBV4-1 with TRBJ1-3; possibly TRBD1 for D (5 bases). This CDR3 comprises 16 residues. CDR1 is MGHRA, CDR2 YSYEKL, per germline. Trimming shortened V by 4 bases and J by 0 bases, and 13 bases separated the two germline ends. The CDR3: CASSPWDGSSGNTIYF. CDR3 in DNA: TGCGCCAGCAGCCCTTGGGACGGGAGCTCTGGAAACACCATATATTTT.

The CDR3 loop is CASSYRGETNQPQHF. CDR3 DNA sequence: TGCGCCAGCAGCTACCGGGGGGAGACCAATCAGCCCCAGCATTTT. The chain couples TRBV4-1 to TRBJ1-5, with a weak D call TRBD1 (5 bases). CDR3 size: 15 residues. Per germline, CDR1 MGHRA and CDR2 YSYEKL. V shed 5 bases and J shed 3 bases, with 14 bases lying between them.

The rearrangement joins TRBV6-5 to TRBJ1-2, with a tentative D call TRBD1 (5 bases). This CDR3 is 12 amino acids long. Trimming took off 0 bases at V and 8 bases at J, with 7 bases between the two ends. Germline CDR1 MNHEY, CDR2 SVGAGI. CDR3: CASSYSGGGYTF. As DNA, the CDR3 is TGTGCCAGCAGTTACTCGGGGGGAGGCTACACCTTC.

CDR3 DNA: TGTGCCAGCAGCTCACAGGGCTCCTACGAGCAGTACTTC. Encoded protein: CASSSQGSYEQYF. The V and J genes are TRBV13 and TRBJ2-7; the D gene is possibly TRBD1 (6 bases). The CDR3 is made up of 13 amino acids. Germline CDR1 and CDR2: PRHDT and FYEKMQ (reference sequence). Trimming took 4 bases from V and 0 from J, leaving 7 bases between them.

The rearrangement joins TRBV7-6 to TRBJ2-5, with D perhaps TRBD2 (6 bases). V dropped 8 bases and J dropped 1 base, with 8 bases sitting between them. This CDR3 spans 12 amino acids. Per the germline V gene, CDR1 is SGHVS and CDR2 is FNYEAQ. CDR3 bases: TGTGCCAGCGGGGGAGGCCAAGAGACCCAGTACTTC. Translated: CASGGGQETQYF.